Listed here is a single T cell receptor (beta chain). What it binds is unknown. CDR1 and CDR2 (germline): LNHDA, SQIVND (reference sequence). This CDR3 is built from 15 residues. V lost 7 bases and J 3 bases, leaving 13 bases between the germline ends. Sampled while nominally healthy, donors likely had unrecorded immune exposures. This sample was included in a study of cytomegalovirus exposure and HLA in healthy donors. Overall study context: Samples from HLA-typed donors yielded about 85 million unique TCRs in an early data release. Overall study results and limits: Researchers catalogued under 200 TCR beta chains as cytomegalovirus-associated. Highly shared sequence variants in one cluster were likely a sequencing artifact.

PCR involved 60 Vbeta and 13 Jbeta primers. Sequencing was performed with immunoSEQ multiplex PCR; in TCRdb, only in-frame clones are kept and a portion is missing. In the table there are 150,000 to 200,000 clones, 80% to 90% of which are singletons. This chain joins TRBV19 and TRBJ1-6, with D unresolved. This sequence originates from a man between 18 and 35 years old in good health and CMV-seropositive. Material: PBMCs. The CDR3 bases are TGTGCCAGTACCTCAATGAGCGGCTATAATTCACCCCTCCACTTT. It encodes CASTSMSGYNSPLHF. Together with reference TRBV19 and TRBJ1-6, the CDR3 gives the full variable domain: DGGITQSPKYLFRKEGQNVTLSCEQNLNHDAMYWYRQDPGQGLRLIYYSQIVNDFQKGDIAEGYSVSREKKESFPLTVTSAQKNPTAFYLCASTSMSGYNSPLHFGNGTRLTVT.